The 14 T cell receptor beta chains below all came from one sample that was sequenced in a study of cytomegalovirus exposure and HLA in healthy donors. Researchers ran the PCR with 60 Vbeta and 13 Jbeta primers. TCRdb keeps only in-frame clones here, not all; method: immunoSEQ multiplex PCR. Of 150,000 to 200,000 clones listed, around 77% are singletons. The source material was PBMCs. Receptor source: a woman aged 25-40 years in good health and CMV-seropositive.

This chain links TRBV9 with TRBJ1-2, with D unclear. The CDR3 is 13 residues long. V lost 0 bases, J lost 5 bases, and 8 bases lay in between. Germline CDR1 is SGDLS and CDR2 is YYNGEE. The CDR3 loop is CASSVDAKYGYTF. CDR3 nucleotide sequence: TGTGCCAGCAGCGTAGACGCGAAATATGGCTACACCTTC. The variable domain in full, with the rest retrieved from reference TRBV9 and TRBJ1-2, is DSGVTQTPKHLITATGQRVTLRCSPRSGDLSVYWYQQSLDQGLQFLIQYYNGEERAKGNILERFSAQQFPDLHSELNLSSLELGDSALYFCASSVDAKYGYTFGSGTRLTVV.

CDR3 DNA: TGTGCCAGCAGCAAATCAGGACTAGCGGGGAATTTAGCAGATACGCAGTATTTT. Its protein product is CASSKSGLAGNLADTQYF. The chain uses TRBV7-2 and TRBJ2-3, with 12 bases fitting TRBD2. This CDR3 has 18 amino acids. V shed 5 bases, J shed 4 bases, and the junction held 13 bases outside the gene matches. Germline V CDR1 and CDR2: SGHTA, FQGNSA.

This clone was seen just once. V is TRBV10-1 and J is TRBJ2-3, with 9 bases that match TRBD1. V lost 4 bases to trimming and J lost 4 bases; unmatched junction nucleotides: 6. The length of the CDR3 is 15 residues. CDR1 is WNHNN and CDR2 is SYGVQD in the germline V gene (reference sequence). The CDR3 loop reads CASSAGTGSADTQYF. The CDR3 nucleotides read TGCGCCAGCAGTGCCGGGACAGGGTCGGCAGATACGCAGTATTTT.

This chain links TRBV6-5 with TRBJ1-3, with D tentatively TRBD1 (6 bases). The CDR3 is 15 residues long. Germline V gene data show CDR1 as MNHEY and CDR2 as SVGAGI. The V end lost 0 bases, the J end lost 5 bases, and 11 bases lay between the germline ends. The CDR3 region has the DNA TGTGCCAGCAGTTACTCGTTCAGGGACAGAAACACCATATATTTT. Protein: CASSYSFRDRNTIYF.

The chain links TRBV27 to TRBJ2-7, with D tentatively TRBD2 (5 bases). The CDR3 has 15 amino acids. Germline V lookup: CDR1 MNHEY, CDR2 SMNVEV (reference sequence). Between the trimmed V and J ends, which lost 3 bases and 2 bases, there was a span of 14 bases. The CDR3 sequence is CASSFLREFAYEQYF. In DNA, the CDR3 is TGTGCCAGCAGTTTTTTGAGGGAATTCGCCTACGAGCAGTACTTC.

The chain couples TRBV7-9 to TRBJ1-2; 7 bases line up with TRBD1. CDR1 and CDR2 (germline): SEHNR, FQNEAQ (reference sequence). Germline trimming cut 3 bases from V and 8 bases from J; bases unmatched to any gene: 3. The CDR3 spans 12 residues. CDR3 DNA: TGTGCCAGCAGCTTGGACAGGATGGGCTACACCTTC. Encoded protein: CASSLDRMGYTF.

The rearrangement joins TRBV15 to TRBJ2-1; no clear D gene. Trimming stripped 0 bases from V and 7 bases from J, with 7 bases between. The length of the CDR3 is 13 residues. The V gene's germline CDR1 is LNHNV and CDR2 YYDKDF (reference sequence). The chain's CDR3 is CATSRDDMNEQFF. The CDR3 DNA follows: TGTGCCACCAGCAGAGATGACATGAATGAGCAGTTCTTC. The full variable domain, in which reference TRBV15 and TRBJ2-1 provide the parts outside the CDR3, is DAMVIQNPRYQVTQFGKPVTLSCSQTLNHNVMYWYQQKSSQAPKLLFHYYDKDFNNEADTPDNFQSRRPNTSFCFLDIRSPGLGDTAMYLCATSRDDMNEQFFGPGTRLTVL.

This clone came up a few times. In DNA form, the CDR3 reads TGCAGTGCCCCGTGGCAGTATGGCTACACCTTC. This sequence encodes CSAPWQYGYTF. The chain recombines TRBV20-1 with TRBJ1-2; D uncertain. V was pared by 6 bases and J by 5 bases, with 10 bases between. The germline gives CDR1 DFQATT, CDR2 SNEGSKA (reference sequence). The CDR3 runs to 11 residues.

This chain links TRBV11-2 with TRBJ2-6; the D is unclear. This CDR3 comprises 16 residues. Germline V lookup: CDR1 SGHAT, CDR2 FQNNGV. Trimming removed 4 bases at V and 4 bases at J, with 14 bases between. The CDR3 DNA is TGTGCCAGCAGCTCCGAGGTGTCATCCGGGGCCAACGTCCTGACTTTC. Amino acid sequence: CASSSEVSSGANVLTF.

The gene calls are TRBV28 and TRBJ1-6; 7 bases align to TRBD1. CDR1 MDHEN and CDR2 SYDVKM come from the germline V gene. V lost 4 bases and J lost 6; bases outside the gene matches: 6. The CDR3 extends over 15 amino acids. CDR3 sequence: CASSSAGTVNSPLHF. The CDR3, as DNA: TGTGCCAGCAGTTCCGCCGGGACAGTTAATTCACCCCTCCACTTT.

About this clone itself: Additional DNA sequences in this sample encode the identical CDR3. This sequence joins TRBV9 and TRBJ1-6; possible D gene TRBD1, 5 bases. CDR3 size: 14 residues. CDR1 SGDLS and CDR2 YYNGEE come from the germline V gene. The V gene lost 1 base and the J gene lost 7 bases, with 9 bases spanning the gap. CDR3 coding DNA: TGTGCCAGCAGCGTATCCGGGGGAAATTCACCCCTCCACTTT. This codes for CASSVSGGNSPLHF.

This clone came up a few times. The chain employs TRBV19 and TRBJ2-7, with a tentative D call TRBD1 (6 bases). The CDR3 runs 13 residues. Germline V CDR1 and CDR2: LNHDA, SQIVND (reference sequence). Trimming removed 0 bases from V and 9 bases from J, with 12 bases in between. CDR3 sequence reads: CASSIEGRGAQYF. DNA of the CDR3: TGTGCCAGTAGTATAGAAGGCAGGGGTGCGCAGTACTTC.

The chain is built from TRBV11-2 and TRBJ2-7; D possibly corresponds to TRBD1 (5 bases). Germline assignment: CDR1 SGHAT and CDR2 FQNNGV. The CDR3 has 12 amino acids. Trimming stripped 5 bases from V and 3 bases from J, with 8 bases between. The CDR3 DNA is TGTGCCAGCAGCCGAACAGGCTACGAGCAGTACTTC. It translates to CASSRTGYEQYF.

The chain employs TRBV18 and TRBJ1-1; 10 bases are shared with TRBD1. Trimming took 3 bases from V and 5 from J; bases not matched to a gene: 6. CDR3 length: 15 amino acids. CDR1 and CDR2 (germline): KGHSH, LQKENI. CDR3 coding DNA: TGTGCCAGCTCACCTTCCGGGACAGGGGAGACTGAAGCTTTCTTT. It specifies CASSPSGTGETEAFF.